The 20 T cell receptor beta chains presented below share a single source sample, sequenced in a study of T cell changes during pregnancy in multiple sclerosis. The assay was immunoSEQ multiplex PCR, and TCRdb's table has in-frame clones only and misses some. The top ten clones hold around 0.7% of a sample with 70,000 or so clones, 91% of them seen once. The sequencing used peripheral blood, collected in the third trimester of pregnancy. These receptors were obtained from a female donor in good health, enrolled as a control in a pregnancy study.

CDR3 nucleotide sequence: TGTGCCAGTACCGCGAACAGGGGGCACAATGAGCAGTTCTTC. This translates into CASTANRGHNEQFF. The J gene is TRBJ2-1, the V gene TRBV19, with 9 bases fitting TRBD1. J was trimmed by 5 bases and V by 7 bases; bases with no gene match: 6. The germline gives CDR1 LNHDA, CDR2 SQIVND (reference sequence). This CDR3 is built from 14 residues.

A few counts support this clone. The chain carries TRBV7-9 and TRBJ1-3, with D hard to call. Trimming shortened V by 8 bases and J by 4 bases, and 12 bases separated the two germline ends. Germline CDR1 and CDR2: SEHNR and FQNEAQ (reference sequence). This CDR3 is 13 amino acids long. CDR3 coding DNA: TGTGCCAGCGGATTAGGGAGGGGAAACACCATATATTTT. Amino acid sequence: CASGLGRGNTIYF.

This clone turned up a few times. The chain joins TRBV6-4 to TRBJ2-2, with D uncertain. The CDR3 consists of 13 residues. The V end was cut by 4 bases, the J end by 1 base, with 4 bases between. Germline-derived CDR1 and CDR2 are MRHNA and SNTAGT. CDR3 in amino acids: CASSVVNTGELFF. For the CDR3, the DNA is TGTGCCAGCAGTGTAGTGAACACCGGGGAGCTGTTTTTT.

The chain is built from TRBV10-2 and TRBJ1-4; maybe TRBD1 (5 bases). The CDR3 runs 13 residues. Trimming cost V 2 bases and J 7 bases, with 8 bases left between them. Germline V lookup: CDR1 WSHSY, CDR2 SAAADI. CDR3 sequence: CASSEPGGEKLFF. CDR3 sequence (DNA): TGCGCCAGCAGTGAGCCGGGGGGTGAAAAACTGTTTTTT.

In its sample, this clone was seen a few times. The chain is built from TRBV5-1 and TRBJ1-4; TRBD1 matches 7 bases. The V segment lost 4 bases and the J segment 8 bases; nucleotides outside the gene matches: 2. CDR1 is SGHRS, CDR2 YFSETQ, per germline. This CDR3 has 12 residues. CDR3 nucleotides: TGCGCCAGCAGCGCAGGGGGGGAAAAACTGTTTTTT. It translates to CASSAGGEKLFF.

This clone was seen only once. The V and J genes are TRBV7-9 and TRBJ2-7, with 10 bases identical to TRBD1. CDR1 is SEHNR, CDR2 FQNEAQ, per germline (reference sequence). There are 16 residues in the CDR3. The junction had 7 bases not matched to a gene; V was cut back by 3 bases and J by 2 bases. The CDR3 region is CASSFRTGQGAYEQYF. DNA of the CDR3: TGTGCCAGCAGCTTTCGAACCGGACAGGGGGCCTACGAGCAGTACTTC. The variable domain in full, with the rest retrieved from reference TRBV7-9 and TRBJ2-7, is DTGVSQNPRHKITKRGQNVTFRCDPISEHNRLYWYRQTLGQGPEFLTYFQNEAQLEKSRLLSDRFSAERPKGSFSTLEIQRTEQGDSAMYLCASSFRTGQGAYEQYFGPGTRLTVT.

The chain uses TRBV18 and TRBJ1-2, with 7 nucleotides matching TRBD1. J was trimmed by 0 bases and V by 2 bases; bases with no gene match: 6. The CDR3 covers 16 residues. CDR1 is KGHSH and CDR2 is LQKENI in the germline V gene. The CDR3 protein is CASSPVSGTANYGYTF. CDR3 DNA: TGTGCCAGCTCACCAGTGTCCGGGACAGCTAACTATGGCTACACCTTC.

V and J are TRBV9 and TRBJ2-7, with D uncertain. Trimming took off 4 bases at V and 5 bases at J, with 13 bases between the two ends. Looked up from germline, CDR1 is SGDLS and CDR2 is YYNGEE. CDR3 length: 13 residues. The CDR3, as DNA: TGTGCCAGCAGCCCTCGGTCCACCCACGAGCAGTACTTC. Translating it yields CASSPRSTHEQYF.

J is TRBJ2-5 and V is TRBV2; TRBD1 matches at 7 bases. Germline values: CDR1 SNHLY, CDR2 FYNNEI. CDR3 size: 15 residues. The V and J ends lost 4 bases and 2 bases, in that order; junction bases with no gene match: 7. The chain's CDR3 is CASSGRQGRQETQYF. CDR3 sequence (DNA): TGTGCCAGCAGTGGGCGACAGGGTAGGCAAGAGACCCAGTACTTC. The full variable domain, with the rest looked up from reference TRBV2 and TRBJ2-5, is EPEVTQTPSHQVTQMGQEVILRCVPISNHLYFYWYRQILGQKVEFLVSFYNNEISEKSEIFDDQFSVERPDGSNFTLKIRSTKLEDSAMYFCASSGRQGRQETQYFGPGTRLLVL.

The chain recombines TRBV5-1 with TRBJ1-4, with D uncertain. The CDR3 extends over 13 amino acids. Looked up from germline, CDR1 is SGHRS and CDR2 is YFSETQ. V lost 0 bases and J 8 bases, leaving 8 bases between the germline ends. The CDR3 reads CASSLVWEEKLFF. For the CDR3, the DNA is TGCGCCAGCAGCTTGGTCTGGGAGGAAAAACTGTTTTTT. Together with reference TRBV5-1 and TRBJ1-4, the CDR3 gives the full variable domain: KAGVTQTPRYLIKTRGQQVTLSCSPISGHRSVSWYQQTPGQGLQFLFEYFSETQRNKGNFPGRFSGRQFSNSRSEMNVSTLELGDSALYLCASSLVWEEKLFFGSGTQLSVL.

This rearrangement joins TRBV11-2 to TRBJ1-5; D gene ambiguous. The CDR3 runs to 14 residues. CDR1 and CDR2 from the germline V gene are SGHAT and FQNNGV. Trimming took off 5 bases at V and 2 bases at J, with 10 bases between the two ends. In DNA, the CDR3 is TGTGCCAGCAGCCCAAACGGGGGCAATCAGCCCCAGCATTTT. Amino acid sequence: CASSPNGGNQPQHF.

This clone was found once. V is TRBV6-1 and J is TRBJ2-7; 12 nucleotides agree with TRBD2. There are 15 residues in the CDR3. CDR1 and CDR2 (germline): MNHNS, SASEGT. V shed 4 bases, J shed 0 bases, and the junction held 1 base outside the gene matches. The CDR3 DNA follows: TGTGCCAGCAGTGTGACTAGCGGGAGCTCCTACGAGCAGTACTTC. Its translation is CASSVTSGSSYEQYF.

This chain joins TRBV5-4 and TRBJ1-6, with 7 bases matching TRBD1. The CDR3 length is 17 residues. Germline values: CDR1 SGHNT, CDR2 YYREEE (reference sequence). V lost 3 bases to trimming and J lost 7 bases; unmatched junction nucleotides: 13. The CDR3 loop reads CASSSLLTGSWNSPLHF. The CDR3 DNA follows: TGTGCCAGCAGCTCTTTATTGACAGGGAGTTGGAATTCACCCCTCCACTTT.

This clone was counted once. The chain employs TRBV27 and TRBJ1-1, with 8 bases identical to TRBD1. V lost 6 bases and J lost 7; bases outside the gene matches: 7. The CDR3 spans 13 residues. Germline loops: CDR1 MNHEY, CDR2 SMNVEV (reference sequence). The CDR3 loop reads CASSNGQGLEAFF. Written as DNA, the CDR3 is TGTGCCAGCAGCAACGGACAGGGACTTGAAGCTTTCTTT.

The chain uses TRBV5-1 and TRBJ2-5; no firm D call. The CDR3 is 14 residues long. CDR1 is SGHRS and CDR2 is YFSETQ in the germline V gene. Between the trimmed V and J ends, which lost 0 bases and 2 bases, there was a span of 8 bases. This chain's CDR3 is CASSLASRQETQYF. The CDR3 coding sequence is TGCGCCAGCAGCTTGGCTTCGCGGCAAGAGACCCAGTACTTC. The full variable domain, in which reference TRBV5-1 and TRBJ2-5 provide the parts outside the CDR3, is KAGVTQTPRYLIKTRGQQVTLSCSPISGHRSVSWYQQTPGQGLQFLFEYFSETQRNKGNFPGRFSGRQFSNSRSEMNVSTLELGDSALYLCASSLASRQETQYFGPGTRLLVL.

The chain uses TRBV27 and TRBJ1-1; no firm D call. Trimming cost V 1 base and J 1 base, with 10 bases left between them. Looked up from germline, CDR1 is MNHEY and CDR2 is SMNVEV (reference sequence). This CDR3 has 15 amino acids. For the CDR3, the DNA is TGTGCCAGCAGTTTATGGACGGCGGGGAACACTGAAGCTTTCTTT. This encodes CASSLWTAGNTEAFF.

The chain joins TRBV7-9 to TRBJ1-2; D is possibly TRBD1 (6 bases). V was trimmed by 1 base and J by 4 bases, leaving 13 bases between them. CDR1 and CDR2 from the germline V gene are SEHNR and FQNEAQ (reference sequence). This CDR3 region has 15 residues. The CDR3 protein is CASSLVAGEGYGYTF. In DNA, the CDR3 is TGTGCCAGCAGCTTAGTGGCAGGGGAGGGCTATGGCTACACCTTC.

This clone was found once. This chain joins TRBV6-1 and TRBJ2-7; 8 bases are a match to TRBD1. CDR3 size: 15 residues. Germline-derived CDR1 and CDR2 are MNHNS and SASEGT. Unmatched junction bases numbered 4, after V lost 1 base and J lost 2 bases. The CDR3 sequence: CASSEEGQETYEQYF. As DNA, the CDR3 is TGTGCCAGCAGTGAAGAGGGACAGGAGACCTACGAGCAGTACTTC.

This chain connects TRBV7-9 to TRBJ1-5, with TRBD1 matching 11 bases. The CDR3 loop spans 16 amino acids. The germline CDR1 and CDR2 sequences are SEHNR and FQNEAQ (reference sequence). The J segment lost 9 bases and the V segment lost 5 bases, leaving 12 bases of the junction unmatched. CDR3 sequence reads: CASSVGQGASWRPQHF. The CDR3 nucleotides are TGTGCCAGCAGCGTAGGACAGGGGGCCTCCTGGAGGCCCCAGCATTTT.

This sequence joins TRBV6-4 and TRBJ2-1; 14 positions agree with TRBD2. Trimming cost V 0 bases and J 6 bases; bases outside gene matches: 1. This CDR3 has 16 amino acids. Germline CDR1 reads MRHNA; CDR2 reads SNTAGT. The DNA of the CDR3 is TGTGCCAGCAGTGACTCGACTAGCGGGGGGGCCAATGAGCAGTTCTTC. Its protein is CASSDSTSGGANEQFF.